This T cell receptor (beta chain) was recorded in a study of human T cells and chemical hapten exposure. The germline V gene has CDR1 SGHTA and CDR2 FQGNSA. The trim removed 2 bases at V and 6 bases at J, leaving 7 bases unmatched. The CDR3 loop spans 15 amino acids. A single record per CDR3 protein comes from TCRdb applying MiXCR to the 5' RACE reads. Among 65,000 to 90,000 distinct CDR3 sequences, roughly 15% were seen once, and the ten largest hold under 7.5%. Researchers extracted total RNA from unfractionated whole blood. This clonotype has more than one count but fewer than ten. The receptor was derived from a female donor in good health. The rearrangement joins TRBV7-2 to TRBJ2-7, with 10 bases fitting TRBD1. In DNA, the CDR3 is TGTGCCAGCAGCTTATCGGGACAGGGGTATAGCGAGCAGTACTTC. Protein product: CASSLSGQGYSEQYF. Together with reference TRBV7-2 and TRBJ2-7, the CDR3 gives the full variable domain: GAGVSQSPSNKVTEKGKDVELRCDPISGHTALYWYRQSLGQGLEFLIYFQGNSAPDKSGLPSDRFSAERTGGSVSTLTIQRTQQEDSAVYLCASSLSGQGYSEQYFGPGTRLTVT.